Listed here are 20 T cell receptor beta chains from one sample, sequenced in a study of early T cells in non-severe SARS-CoV-2 infection. Via MiXCR, TCRdb re-called the 5' RACE reads, giving one row per CDR3 protein. Of fewer than 85,000 distinct CDR3 sequences listed, roughly 9.6% are singletons. Sequencing input: whole blood. The receptors stem from an adult who was a healthcare worker with PCR-confirmed SARS-CoV-2 infection or an uninfected control (not recorded which).

This clonotype was seen ten or more times. V usage is TRBV28 and J usage is TRBJ2-3, with D uncertain. V was shortened by 6 bases and J by 6 bases, with 7 bases between the two germline ends. Germline lookup yields CDR1 MDHEN and CDR2 SYDVKM. The CDR3 spans 11 residues. The CDR3 sequence is CASSPRDTQYF. CDR3 in DNA: TGTGCCAGCAGCCCAAGGGATACGCAGTATTTT.

This clonotype has more than one count but fewer than ten. V and J are TRBV12-3 or TRBV12-4 and TRBJ1-1, with D possibly matching TRBD1 (5 bases). V was clipped by 4 bases and J by 11 bases, with 17 bases between them. This CDR3 has 13 residues. The CDR3 sequence: CASSWDRLLGAFF. As DNA, the CDR3 is TGTGCCAGCAGTTGGGACCGCCTCTTGGGGGCTTTCTTT.

V usage is TRBV28 and J usage is TRBJ2-3; weak D call: TRBD1 (6 bases). The CDR3 contains 14 residues. V gave up 7 bases and J gave up 0 bases, with 11 bases separating them. Germline-derived CDR1 and CDR2 are MDHEN and SYDVKM. CDR3 nucleotide sequence: TGTGCCAGCACCCGGACAGCTAGCACAGATACGCAGTATTTT. Protein: CASTRTASTDTQYF.

This clonotype was found many times. The chain couples TRBV28 to TRBJ1-4, with 7 nucleotides matching TRBD1. Germline CDR1 reads MDHEN; CDR2 reads SYDVKM. J lost 8 bases, V lost 6 bases, and 3 bases had no gene match. The CDR3 has 12 amino acids. CDR3 sequence reads: CASRGQAEKLFF. CDR3 in DNA: TGTGCCAGCAGAGGACAGGCGGAAAAACTGTTTTTT. The entire variable domain, with the rest obtained from reference TRBV28 and TRBJ1-4, is as follows: DVKVTQSSRYLVKRTGEKVFLECVQDMDHENMFWYRQDPGLGLRLIYFSYDVKMKEKGDIPEGYSVSREKKERFSLILESASTNQTSMYLCASRGQAEKLFFGSGTQLSVL.

The V call is TRBV7-9, the J call TRBJ2-3; a possible D gene is TRBD2 (6 bases). V lost 2 bases and J lost 2, with 11 bases in between. The length of the CDR3 is 15 residues. Germline lookup yields CDR1 SEHNR and CDR2 FQNEAQ (reference sequence). The CDR3 here is CASSLSGRITDTQYF. As DNA, the CDR3 is TGTGCCAGCAGCTTATCCGGGAGAATCACAGATACGCAGTATTTT. The full variable domain, its missing parts supplied by reference TRBV7-9 and TRBJ2-3, is DTGVSQNPRHKITKRGQNVTFRCDPISEHNRLYWYRQTLGQGPEFLTYFQNEAQLEKSRLLSDRFSAERPKGSFSTLEIQRTEQGDSAMYLCASSLSGRITDTQYFGPGTRLTVL.

This clonotype was picked up many times. The V call is TRBV28, the J call TRBJ1-4; possible D gene TRBD1, 5 bases. Trimming took 2 bases from V and 8 from J, leaving 15 bases between them. In germline, CDR1 is MDHEN, CDR2 SYDVKM. The CDR3 covers 15 residues. CDR3 sequence: CASSLPLRKGEKLFF. The CDR3 DNA reads TGTGCCAGCAGTTTACCGCTCCGGAAGGGGGAAAAACTGTTTTTT. The full variable domain, in which reference TRBV28 and TRBJ1-4 provide the parts outside the CDR3, is DVKVTQSSRYLVKRTGEKVFLECVQDMDHENMFWYRQDPGLGLRLIYFSYDVKMKEKGDIPEGYSVSREKKERFSLILESASTNQTSMYLCASSLPLRKGEKLFFGSGTQLSVL.

This clonotype appeared many times. The J gene is TRBJ1-2, the V gene TRBV30; maybe TRBD1 (5 bases). V lost 0 bases and J lost 8, with 13 bases in between. The CDR3 has 13 amino acids. Germline CDR1 GTSNPN, CDR2 SVGIG (reference sequence). DNA for the CDR3: TGTGCCTGGAGTGTACAGGTGGCCGGAGGCTACACCTTC. It translates to CAWSVQVAGGYTF.

Ten or more counts support this clonotype. The chain is built from TRBV18 and TRBJ1-1; 9 nucleotides align to TRBD1. The CDR3 consists of 16 residues. The germline V gene has CDR1 KGHSH and CDR2 LQKENI. The V gene end was trimmed by 3 bases and the J gene end by 1 base; junction bases not matched to a gene: 6. In nucleotides, the CDR3 is TGTGCCAGCTCACCCCTGGACAGGGGAAAGAACACTGAAGCTTTCTTT. Its translation: CASSPLDRGKNTEAFF. The full variable domain, in which reference TRBV18 and TRBJ1-1 provide the parts outside the CDR3, is NAGVMQNPRHLVRRRGQEARLRCSPMKGHSHVYWYRQLPEEGLKFMVYLQKENIIDESGMPKERFSAEFPKEGPSILRIQQVVRGDSAAYFCASSPLDRGKNTEAFFGQGTRLTVV.

This clonotype has only a few counts. The CDR3 DNA sequence: TGTGCCTGGAGTGCCTCCGGACAGGGAGTCGGTCAGCCCCAGCATTTT. Residues: CAWSASGQGVGQPQHF. The V gene is TRBV30, the J gene TRBJ1-5, with 8 bases matching TRBD1. The CDR3 runs to 16 residues. The germline V gene has CDR1 GTSNPN and CDR2 SVGIG (reference sequence). V was pared by 1 base and J by 6 bases, with 11 bases of the junction left unmatched.

The chain is built from TRBV9 and TRBJ2-2, with D tentatively TRBD1 or TRBD2 (5 bases each). Looked up from germline, CDR1 is SGDLS and CDR2 is YYNGEE. The CDR3 has 16 residues. V shed 3 bases and J shed 2 bases, with 14 bases lying between them. The chain's CDR3 is CASSELRDLNTGELFF. Here the CDR3 DNA reads TGTGCCAGCAGCGAGTTAAGGGACCTAAACACCGGGGAGCTGTTTTTT.

V and J are TRBV20-1 and TRBJ2-7; TRBD2 matches 11 bases. The CDR3 totals 14 residues. V shed 3 bases, J shed 3 bases, and the junction held 4 bases outside the gene matches. Germline V gene lookup returns CDR1 DFQATT and CDR2 SNEGSKA (reference sequence). The CDR3 reads CSASRLAGRYEQYF. In DNA form, the CDR3 reads TGCAGTGCTAGCCGACTAGCGGGACGCTACGAGCAGTACTTC.

The V call is TRBV24-1, the J call TRBJ2-3; D not certain. V dropped 4 bases and J dropped 0 bases, with 4 bases sitting between them. The CDR3 consists of 13 residues. Germline CDR1 is KGHDR and CDR2 is SFDVKD. The CDR3: CATSEPSTDTQYF. The CDR3 DNA is TGTGCCACCAGTGAGCCCAGCACAGATACGCAGTATTTT.

This clonotype was counted only a few times. The chain links TRBV5-1 to TRBJ2-7; D is possibly TRBD1 (5 bases). With 0 bases removed from V and 3 bases from J, the gap between germline ends came to 16 bases. The CDR3 loop spans 16 amino acids. The germline V gene has CDR1 SGHRS and CDR2 YFSETQ. CDR3 protein: CASSLASRGPIYEQYF. Here the CDR3 DNA reads TGCGCCAGCAGCTTGGCGAGTAGGGGCCCAATCTACGAGCAGTACTTC.

V and J are TRBV6-6 and TRBJ2-2, with TRBD1 identical over 8 bases. Trimming cost V 6 bases and J 0 bases; bases outside gene matches: 3. Germline assignment: CDR1 MNHNY and CDR2 SVGAGI (reference sequence). This CDR3 is built from 15 residues. In DNA, the CDR3 is TGTGCCAGCAGCCGGGGACAGGCGAACACCGGGGAGCTGTTTTTT. This translates into CASSRGQANTGELFF.

There are many counts of this clonotype. The chain is built from TRBV4-1 and TRBJ2-2; TRBD2 is a possible D gene (5 bases). V was pared by 0 bases and J by 1 base, with 9 bases between. This CDR3 contains 16 residues. Germline V gene data show CDR1 as MGHRA and CDR2 as YSYEKL. The CDR3 DNA follows: TGCGCCAGCAGCCAAGAAATAGCGCGGAACACCGGGGAGCTGTTTTTT. Amino acid sequence: CASSQEIARNTGELFF.

This clonotype was observed a handful of times. The chain uses TRBV7-8 and TRBJ2-1; maybe TRBD2 (6 bases). The CDR3 spans 18 residues. The V end lost 6 bases, the J end lost 0 bases, and 21 bases lay between the germline ends. From germline, CDR1 is SGHVS and CDR2 FQNEAQ. CDR3 DNA sequence: TGTGCCAGCAGTTACGCCGGGGCTAGCGCCCGCTCCTACAATGAGCAGTTCTTC. This codes for CASSYAGASARSYNEQFF.

Ten or more counts support this clonotype. The chain couples TRBV5-6 to TRBJ1-1, with 7 bases identical to TRBD1. V shed 5 bases, J shed 0 bases, and the junction held 13 bases outside the gene matches. This CDR3 is built from 17 residues. Germline V lookup: CDR1 SGHDT, CDR2 YYEEEE. The CDR3 loop is CASSRNRDSNMNTEAFF. CDR3 nucleotide sequence: TGTGCCAGCAGTCGGAACCGGGACAGTAACATGAACACTGAAGCTTTCTTT.

The J gene is TRBJ2-7, the V gene TRBV11-2; 14 positions match TRBD2. V gave up 6 bases and J gave up 5 bases; unmatched junction bases: 9. CDR1 is SGHAT, CDR2 FQNNGV, per germline. The CDR3 consists of 16 residues. CDR3 protein: CASRRTSGRTADEQYF. The CDR3 DNA reads as TGTGCCAGCAGGAGGACTAGCGGGAGGACCGCGGACGAGCAGTACTTC.

This clonotype has a count of ten or more. The chain couples TRBV9 to TRBJ2-2, with D possibly being TRBD2 (5 bases). Deletions cut 0 bases from V and 5 bases from J, with 17 bases between. This CDR3 has 17 amino acids. CDR1 SGDLS and CDR2 YYNGEE come from the germline V gene. CDR3 coding DNA: TGTGCCAGCAGCGTAGAGGTGGGAGTGAGCTCGACCGGGGAGCTGTTTTTT. This encodes CASSVEVGVSSTGELFF. The complete variable domain, with remaining parts taken from reference TRBV9 and TRBJ2-2, reads DSGVTQTPKHLITATGQRVTLRCSPRSGDLSVYWYQQSLDQGLQFLIQYYNGEERAKGNILERFSAQQFPDLHSELNLSSLELGDSALYFCASSVEVGVSSTGELFFGEGSRLTVL.

The V and J genes are TRBV3-1 and TRBJ1-1; D is unresolved. Germline V gene lookup returns CDR1 LGHDT and CDR2 YNNKEL (reference sequence). The CDR3 spans 12 residues. Trimming shortened V by 0 bases and J by 6 bases, and 5 bases separated the two germline ends. CDR3 amino acids: CASSQDRAEAFF. CDR3 in DNA: TGTGCCAGCAGCCAAGATCGCGCTGAAGCTTTCTTT.